A single sample gave rise to the 12 T cell receptor beta chains below, sequenced in a study of blood T cell repertoires in COVID-19. Libraries were prepared by immunoSEQ multiplex PCR; TCRdb keeps only in-frame clonotypes and omits some of them. Here the sample spans over 200,000 clones, around 85% being singletons. Sequencing input: PBMCs or T cells enriched from blood (not recorded which). These receptors all come from a woman between 50 and 59 years old who had recovered from COVID-19.

Regarding this clone: Other nucleotide sequences in the sample specify the same CDR3. The chain is built from TRBV28 and TRBJ1-2, with D unresolved. Trimming removed 4 bases from V and 8 bases from J, with 8 bases in between. The V gene's germline CDR1 is MDHEN and CDR2 SYDVKM. The CDR3 runs 11 residues. CDR3 sequence reads: CASSSPRGYTF. The CDR3, as DNA: TGTGCCAGCAGTTCCCCTAGGGGCTACACCTTC.

The gene calls are TRBV5-1 and TRBJ2-1; possible D gene TRBD1, 6 bases. The germline V gene has CDR1 SGHRS and CDR2 YFSETQ. The CDR3 is made up of 14 amino acids. The V and J ends lost 4 bases and 0 bases respectively, with 8 bases between them. CDR3 protein: CASSQGISYNEQFF. CDR3 bases: TGCGCCAGCAGCCAGGGGATCTCCTACAATGAGCAGTTCTTC. Full variable domain (remainder filled in from reference TRBV5-1 and TRBJ2-1): KAGVTQTPRYLIKTRGQQVTLSCSPISGHRSVSWYQQTPGQGLQFLFEYFSETQRNKGNFPGRFSGRQFSNSRSEMNVSTLELGDSALYLCASSQGISYNEQFFGPGTRLTVL.

This clone was seen ten or more times. The chain uses TRBV16 and TRBJ1-6, with D perhaps matching TRBD1 (6 bases). The V gene lost 2 bases and the J gene lost 7 bases, with 12 bases spanning the gap. The CDR3 length is 15 residues. Looked up from germline, CDR1 is KGHSY and CDR2 is FQNENV. The CDR3 coding sequence is TGTGCCAGCAGCCAAGAAGTACAGGGCAATTCACCCCTCCACTTT. Its translation: CASSQEVQGNSPLHF.

The genes are TRBV29-1 and TRBJ2-7; D perhaps matches TRBD1 (7 bases). Germline values: CDR1 SQVTM, CDR2 ANQGSEA. Trimming stripped 4 bases from V and 3 bases from J, with 16 bases between. The CDR3 is made up of 14 amino acids. The CDR3 region is CSVGRAGGNYEQYF. CDR3 nucleotide sequence: TGCAGCGTTGGTCGGGCAGGGGGGAACTACGAGCAGTACTTC.

The chain combines TRBV7-8 with TRBJ2-3, with unresolved D. Trimming took 0 bases from V and 2 from J, leaving 12 bases between them. CDR3 length: 16 amino acids. Germline CDR1 reads SGHVS; CDR2 reads FQNEAQ. Here the CDR3 reads CASSLASLPSTDTQYF. The CDR3, as DNA: TGTGCCAGCAGCTTAGCGTCCCTCCCCTCCACAGATACGCAGTATTTT.

The chain carries TRBV7-2 and TRBJ1-2, with TRBD1 matching over 9 bases. The CDR3 has 14 residues. After removal of 5 bases from V and 5 bases from J, the junction contained 6 bases not matched to a gene. CDR1 is SGHTA and CDR2 is FQGNSA in the germline V gene. CDR3 DNA: TGTGCCAGCAGCACACAGGGGGCAGGTTATGGCTACACCTTC. Translation: CASSTQGAGYGYTF.

The V call is TRBV28, the J call TRBJ2-7, with TRBD2 matching 9 bases. Germline V CDR1 and CDR2: MDHEN, SYDVKM. The CDR3 is made up of 17 amino acids. Trimming at V came to 2 bases and at J to 3 bases, leaving 11 bases not matched to a gene. The CDR3 spells CASSLIFGTSSFYEQYF. Here the CDR3 DNA reads TGTGCCAGCAGTTTAATCTTCGGGACTAGCAGTTTCTACGAGCAGTACTTC.

V is TRBV7-2 and J is TRBJ2-3; 8 nucleotides line up with TRBD2. Trimming removed 7 bases from V and 9 bases from J; junction bases left unmatched: 9. From germline, CDR1 is SGHTA and CDR2 FQGNSA. This CDR3 has 13 amino acids. The CDR3 loop is CASKTSGSVTQYF. In DNA, the CDR3 is TGTGCCAGCAAAACGAGCGGGAGTGTCACGCAGTATTTT.

This clone has only a few counts. The chain has TRBV18 and TRBJ1-2, with TRBD1 matching 8 bases. The V and J ends lost 2 bases and 3 bases, in that order; junction bases with no gene match: 11. CDR1 and CDR2 from the germline V gene are KGHSH and LQKENI. This CDR3 is built from 17 residues. This CDR3 reads CASSPNVAGGSHYGYTF. The CDR3, as DNA: TGTGCCAGCTCACCAAATGTGGCAGGGGGCTCCCACTATGGCTACACCTTC. The variable domain in full, completed from reference TRBV18 and TRBJ1-2, reads NAGVMQNPRHLVRRRGQEARLRCSPMKGHSHVYWYRQLPEEGLKFMVYLQKENIIDESGMPKERFSAEFPKEGPSILRIQQVVRGDSAAYFCASSPNVAGGSHYGYTFGSGTRLTVV.

The chain employs TRBV14 and TRBJ1-4, with unresolved D. Germline V gives CDR1 SGHDN, CDR2 FVKESK. The CDR3 contains 14 residues. The germline V and J ends were trimmed by 4 bases and 7 bases, with 13 bases remaining between them. The CDR3: CASSPLRESEKLFF. As DNA, the CDR3 is TGTGCCAGCAGCCCGTTAAGGGAGAGTGAAAAACTGTTTTTT.

This chain connects TRBV30 to TRBJ2-7; D uncertain. Germline CDR1 is GTSNPN and CDR2 is SVGIG (reference sequence). This CDR3 spans 14 amino acids. Trimming shortened V by 3 bases and J by 1 base, and 13 bases separated the two germline ends. As DNA, the CDR3 is TGTGCCTGGAGCCCTGTTGATCGGTCCTACGAGCAGTACTTC. Encoded protein: CAWSPVDRSYEQYF.

V and J are TRBV5-8 and TRBJ1-4; tentative D call: TRBD1 (6 bases). Per germline, CDR1 SGHTS and CDR2 YDEGEE. This CDR3 region has 17 residues. V gave up 0 bases and J gave up 5 bases, with 17 bases separating them. The CDR3 DNA reads TGTGCCAGCAGCTTGGACCCGGCAGGGGCCGCAAATGAAAAACTGTTTTTT. It specifies CASSLDPAGAANEKLFF.